This TCR beta chain derives from a study of cytomegalovirus exposure and HLA in healthy donors. Study-level points and caveats: A later analysis, which compared TCR beta chains of equal frequency, found the HLA-associated ones more clonally expanded.

PCR primers comprised 60 Vbeta and 13 Jbeta primers. The protocol was immunoSEQ multiplex PCR, while the TCRdb copy is restricted to in-frame clones and leaves out a portion. This sample's table has about 210,000 clones. A word on this clone: Its antigen is unknown.

The V end lost 6 bases, the J end lost 1 base, and 15 bases lay between the germline ends. The CDR3 is 15 amino acids. Germline lookup yields CDR1 LNHDA and CDR2 SQIVND (reference sequence). The sequenced sample consisted of PBMCs. This clonotype was obtained from a woman aged 25 to 39 in good health and CMV-seropositive. The rearrangement joins TRBV19 to TRBJ1-2; D ambiguous. The CDR3: CASSITDGLNYGYTF. CDR3 nucleotides: TGTGCCAGTAGCATCACCGATGGGCTTAACTATGGCTACACCTTC.